These 22 T cell receptor beta chains share one sample of origin, sequenced in a study of shared clonotypes between healthy human individuals. The data were produced by immunoSEQ multiplex PCR, yet TCRdb's version contains in-frame clones alone and is incomplete. The sample has about 1 million clones; roughly 80% are singletons. Sequences were obtained from memory CD4+ T cells sorted from blood. Subset denoted: CD45RA-negative fraction. These receptor sequences come from a man younger than 35 in good health.

The CDR3 coding sequence is TGTGCCAGCAGTGAAAATTGGGGGAATCAGCCCCAGCATTTT. Its protein product is CASSENWGNQPQHF. This sequence joins TRBV2 and TRBJ1-5; D perhaps matches TRBD1 (5 bases). CDR1 is SNHLY and CDR2 is FYNNEI in the germline V gene. The CDR3 totals 14 residues. V was shortened by 2 bases and J by 4 bases, with 9 bases between the two germline ends.

This clone was found many times. The V and J genes are TRBV7-2 and TRBJ2-2; no definite D call. Trimming removed 4 bases from V and 8 bases from J, with 14 bases in between. The CDR3 spans 14 residues. Germline V gene lookup returns CDR1 SGHTA and CDR2 FQGNSA. CDR3 DNA: TGTGCCAGCAGCTCCCGGACCGGGTGGGGGGAGCTGTTTTTT. Translation gives CASSSRTGWGELFF.

This clone has at least ten counts. The chain recombines TRBV7-3 with TRBJ2-2, with 9 bases that match TRBD2. Germline CDR1 reads SGHTA; CDR2 reads FQGTGA. J lost 6 bases, V lost 4 bases, and 3 bases had no gene match. The CDR3 has 14 residues. In nucleotides, the CDR3 is TGTGCCAGCAGCTCAGTAGCGGGGGCCGGGGAGCTGTTTTTT. Translating gives CASSSVAGAGELFF.

This clone was counted many times. The chain couples TRBV7-9 to TRBJ1-4; D not certain. Trimming removed 5 bases at V and 10 bases at J, with 11 bases between. CDR1 and CDR2 from the germline V gene are SEHNR and FQNEAQ (reference sequence). The CDR3 totals 12 residues. The CDR3 region has the DNA TGTGCCAGCAGCCAGACGGATGGAAAACTGTTTTTT. Amino acids: CASSQTDGKLFF.

The V and J genes are TRBV5-1 and TRBJ1-1; D remains unclear. Looked up from germline, CDR1 is SGHRS and CDR2 is YFSETQ. V lost 1 base to trimming and J lost 3 bases, with 10 bases between them. The CDR3 runs to 14 residues. CDR3 nucleotides: TGCGCCAGCAGCTTGTCGGGGTCGGACACTGAAGCTTTCTTT. Residues: CASSLSGSDTEAFF.

J is TRBJ2-7 and V is TRBV27, with D perhaps assigned TRBD1 or TRBD2 (6 bases each). Germline CDR1 reads MNHEY; CDR2 reads SMNVEV (reference sequence). The germline V and J ends were trimmed by 6 bases and 5 bases, with 17 bases remaining between them. The CDR3 totals 14 residues. The CDR3 DNA reads TGTGCCAGCAGGGGGGGCGTCGGGAGAAACGAGCAGTACTTC. This encodes CASRGGVGRNEQYF.

The chain is built from TRBV10-3 and TRBJ1-1; perhaps TRBD1 as D (6 bases). Germline V CDR1 and CDR2: ENHRY, SYGVKD. Deletions cut 3 bases from V and 1 base from J, with 12 bases between. The CDR3 covers 15 residues. This chain's CDR3 is CAISDRRQENTEAFF. CDR3 nucleotides: TGTGCCATCAGTGATAGAAGACAGGAGAACACTGAAGCTTTCTTT.

A few counts support this clone. The gene calls are TRBV30 and TRBJ2-7; 8 nucleotides align to TRBD1. This CDR3 is 13 amino acids long. With V trimmed by 4 bases and J by 6 bases, 8 bases remained unmatched. CDR1 GTSNPN and CDR2 SVGIG come from the germline V gene (reference sequence). CDR3 in amino acids: CAWTGGVGVEQYF. For the CDR3, the DNA is TGTGCCTGGACAGGGGGCGTGGGGGTCGAGCAGTACTTC.

The chain joins TRBV30 to TRBJ2-7, with 9 bases matching TRBD2. CDR1 is GTSNPN and CDR2 is SVGIG in the germline V gene (reference sequence). The CDR3 consists of 16 residues. The ends lost 5 bases at V and 0 bases at J; junction bases unmatched: 11. This CDR3 reads CAWDQRGGRASYEQYF. Here the CDR3 DNA reads TGTGCCTGGGACCAGCGAGGCGGGAGGGCCTCCTACGAGCAGTACTTC.

The chain couples TRBV27 to TRBJ1-6; tentatively, D is TRBD1 (5 bases). V was clipped by 3 bases and J by 7 bases, with 10 bases between them. This CDR3 contains 14 residues. Germline V gives CDR1 MNHEY, CDR2 SMNVEV (reference sequence). This chain's CDR3 is CASSFLGENSPLHF. The CDR3 coding sequence is TGTGCCAGCAGTTTCCTAGGGGAGAATTCACCCCTCCACTTT.

V is TRBV7-3 and J is TRBJ2-3; 7 bases agree with TRBD1. There are 15 residues in the CDR3. V dropped 5 bases and J dropped 10; count of bases not matched to a gene: 15. Germline CDR1 reads SGHTA; CDR2 reads FQGTGA. The CDR3 loop is CASSLDREPLRPQYF. The CDR3 DNA reads TGTGCCAGCAGCCTAGACAGGGAGCCCTTACGTCCGCAGTATTTT.

The chain couples TRBV5-1 to TRBJ2-5; TRBD2 might be the D (6 bases). The CDR3 is 13 residues long. The V end was cut by 4 bases, the J end by 2 bases, with 9 bases between. Germline V lookup: CDR1 SGHRS, CDR2 YFSETQ. The CDR3 DNA reads as TGCGCCAGCAGCCCGGGGGTTCAAGAGACCCAGTACTTC. Translating it yields CASSPGVQETQYF.

J is TRBJ2-7 and V is TRBV2, with D possibly being TRBD2 (6 bases). V lost 1 base to trimming and J lost 6 bases, with 10 bases between them. The CDR3 covers 13 residues. The germline gives CDR1 SNHLY, CDR2 FYNNEI. In DNA form, the CDR3 reads TGTGCCAGCAGTGAAGAGCAGGAGGGCGAGCAGTACTTC. This encodes CASSEEQEGEQYF.

The chain is built from TRBV6-1 and TRBJ1-1; 7 positions agree with TRBD1. Trimming removed 7 bases from V and 4 bases from J; junction bases left unmatched: 9. CDR1 MNHNS and CDR2 SASEGT come from the germline V gene. The CDR3 extends over 14 amino acids. The CDR3 sequence is CASTLWEGATEAFF. CDR3 DNA: TGTGCCAGCACATTGTGGGAGGGGGCCACTGAAGCTTTCTTT.

This clone appeared once. The chain recombines TRBV10-2 with TRBJ1-5, with 8 bases fitting TRBD1. The CDR3 is 16 amino acids. The germline CDR1 and CDR2 sequences are WSHSY and SAAADI. V gave up 3 bases and J gave up 4 bases; unmatched junction bases: 8. The CDR3 DNA reads as TGCGCCAGCAGTGACGTCGGGACAGGAAGGAATCAGCCCCAGCATTTT. Translation: CASSDVGTGRNQPQHF.

The rearrangement links TRBV6-5 to TRBJ1-5; D uncertain. Germline assignment: CDR1 MNHEY and CDR2 SVGAGI. The CDR3 sequence is 13 residues long. Trimming stripped 0 bases from V and 7 bases from J, with 7 bases between. The CDR3 nucleotides are TGTGCCAGCAGTTACTCAGACCTCCAGCCCCAGCATTTT. Translated: CASSYSDLQPQHF.

J is TRBJ2-3 and V is TRBV25-1, with D maybe TRBD2 (7 bases). The germline V gene has CDR1 MGHDK and CDR2 SYGVNS. CDR3 length: 17 residues. V lost 3 bases and J 3 bases, leaving 19 bases between the germline ends. The CDR3 region is CASSEARRGGRTDTQYF. The CDR3 DNA reads TGTGCCAGCAGTGAGGCAAGGAGGGGGGGCCGAACAGATACGCAGTATTTT. Based on the CDR3 plus reference TRBV25-1 and TRBJ2-3, the full variable domain is EADIYQTPRYLVIGTGKKITLECSQTMGHDKMYWYQQDPGMELHLIHYSYGVNSTEKGDLSSESTVSRIRTEHFPLTLESARPSHTSQYLCASSEARRGGRTDTQYFGPGTRLTVL.

V is TRBV4-1 and J is TRBJ2-5, with 11 bases identical to TRBD2. The CDR3 spans 18 residues. CDR1 MGHRA and CDR2 YSYEKL come from the germline V gene. Unmatched junction bases numbered 10, after V lost 0 bases and J lost 4 bases. The DNA of the CDR3 is TGCGCCAGCAGCCAAGATCGGGTTAGCGGGGGGGCCGCAGAGACCCAGTACTTC. Translating it yields CASSQDRVSGGAAETQYF.

The V and J genes are TRBV5-1 and TRBJ1-2; weak D call: TRBD1 (6 bases). The V end lost 1 base, the J end lost 6 bases, and 16 bases lay between the germline ends. Germline loops: CDR1 SGHRS, CDR2 YFSETQ. This CDR3 has 15 amino acids. CDR3 nucleotide sequence: TGCGCCAGCAGCTTGTCCGGGGGACATCTTGATGGCTACACCTTC. Translation: CASSLSGGHLDGYTF. Full variable domain (outside the CDR3, taken from reference TRBV5-1 and TRBJ1-2): KAGVTQTPRYLIKTRGQQVTLSCSPISGHRSVSWYQQTPGQGLQFLFEYFSETQRNKGNFPGRFSGRQFSNSRSEMNVSTLELGDSALYLCASSLSGGHLDGYTFGSGTRLTVV.

This chain connects TRBV4-1 to TRBJ2-3; 12 bases match TRBD2. The CDR3 contains 16 residues. V lost 0 bases, J lost 5 bases, and 3 bases stayed unmatched. Per the germline V gene, CDR1 is MGHRA and CDR2 is YSYEKL. The CDR3 DNA is TGCGCCAGCAGCCAAGAGGTGACTAGCGGGGGAGATACGCAGTATTTT. This translates into CASSQEVTSGGDTQYF.

This chain connects TRBV28 to TRBJ1-6, with 7 bases aligning to TRBD1. The J segment lost 2 bases and the V segment lost 8 bases, leaving 6 bases of the junction unmatched. Germline CDR1 is MDHEN and CDR2 is SYDVKM. This CDR3 has 15 amino acids. The chain's CDR3 is CASVLGQAYNSPLHF. DNA of the CDR3: TGTGCCAGCGTCCTAGGACAGGCCTATAATTCACCCCTCCACTTT.

This clone was observed a few times. The chain combines TRBV6-5 with TRBJ1-1; D not resolved. Trimming stripped 8 bases from V and 4 bases from J, with 11 bases between. Germline V gene data show CDR1 as MNHEY and CDR2 as SVGAGI. The CDR3 contains 12 residues. Here the CDR3 DNA reads TGTGCCAGCGGACGGCCGAGCACTGAAGCTTTCTTT. Protein sequence: CASGRPSTEAFF.